This T cell receptor (beta chain) derives from a study of T cells after yellow fever vaccination. For TCR, cDNA came from 5'RACE template switching, which added a universal primer site and UMIs. TCRdb processed the 5' RACE reads anew with MiXCR; each CDR3 protein has one entry. The table lists over 300,000 distinct CDR3 sequences, approximately 4% of them singletons, with around 23% in the top ten. This clonotype has a handful of counts. Its specificity is not known. Trimming shortened V by 1 base and J by 12 bases, and 19 bases separated the two germline ends. This CDR3 comprises 15 residues. The germline V gene has CDR1 SEHNR and CDR2 FQNEAQ (reference sequence). Study results and caveats: Subsequent booster samples again held most clones from primary vaccination (96% CD4, roughly 91% CD8). In FACS-sorted repertoires, abundant clonotypes from the bulk population could appear as contaminants.

The sample in question was PBMCs, obtained 5 days after the yellow fever booster vaccination. The V gene is TRBV7-9, the J gene TRBJ2-1; either TRBD1 or TRBD2 may supply D (5 bases each). This receptor was taken from a man aged 18 to 29 who received the YFV17D yellow fever vaccine. The CDR3 DNA follows: TGTGCCAGCAGCTTAGGGGGGACCGACGAATCGGGGCAGTTCTTC. This gives the protein CASSLGGTDESGQFF.